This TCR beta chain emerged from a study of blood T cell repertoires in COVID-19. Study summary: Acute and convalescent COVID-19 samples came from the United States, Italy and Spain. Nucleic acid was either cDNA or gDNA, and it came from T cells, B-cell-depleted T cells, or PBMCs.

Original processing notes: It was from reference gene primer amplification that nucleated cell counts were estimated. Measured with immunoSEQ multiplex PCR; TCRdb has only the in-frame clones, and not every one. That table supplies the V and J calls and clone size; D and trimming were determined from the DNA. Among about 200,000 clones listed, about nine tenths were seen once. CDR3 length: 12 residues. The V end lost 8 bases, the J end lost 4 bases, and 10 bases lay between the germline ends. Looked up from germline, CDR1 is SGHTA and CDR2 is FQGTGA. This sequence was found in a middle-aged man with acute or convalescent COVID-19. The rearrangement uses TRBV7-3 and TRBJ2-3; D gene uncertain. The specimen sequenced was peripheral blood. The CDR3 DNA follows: TGTGCCAGCGGAGTCCCTTCAGATACGCAGTATTTT. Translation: CASGVPSDTQYF.